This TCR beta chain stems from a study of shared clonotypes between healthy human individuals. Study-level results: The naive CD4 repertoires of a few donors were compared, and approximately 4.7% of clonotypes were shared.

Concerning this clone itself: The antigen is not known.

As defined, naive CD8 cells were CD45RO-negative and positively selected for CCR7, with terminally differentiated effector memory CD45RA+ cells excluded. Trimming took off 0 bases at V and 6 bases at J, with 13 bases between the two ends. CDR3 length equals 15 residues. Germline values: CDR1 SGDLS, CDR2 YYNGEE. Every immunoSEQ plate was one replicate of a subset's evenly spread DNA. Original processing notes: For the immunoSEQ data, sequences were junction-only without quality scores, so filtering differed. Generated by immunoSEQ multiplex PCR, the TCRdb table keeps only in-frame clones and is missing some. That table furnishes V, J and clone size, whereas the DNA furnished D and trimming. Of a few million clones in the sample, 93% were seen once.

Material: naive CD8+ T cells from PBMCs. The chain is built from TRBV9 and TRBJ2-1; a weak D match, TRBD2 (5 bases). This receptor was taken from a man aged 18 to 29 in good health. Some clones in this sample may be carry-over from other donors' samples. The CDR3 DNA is TGTGCCAGCAGCGTAGGAGGGTCAGCGATCAATGAGCAGTTCTTC. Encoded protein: CASSVGGSAINEQFF.